Below, 9 T cell receptor beta chains from the same sample are listed, as sequenced in a study of blood T cell repertoires in COVID-19. Sequencing used immunoSEQ multiplex PCR; TCRdb keeps in-frame clones, though not all of them. The table shows fewer than 250,000 clones, with approximately 86% occurring only once. The sample comprised peripheral blood. The receptors were sampled from a man in his sixties with acute or convalescent COVID-19.

This chain links TRBV5-1 with TRBJ1-1; D may be TRBD1 (5 bases). Germline CDR1 SGHRS, CDR2 YFSETQ. Trimming removed 0 bases from V and 1 base from J, with 10 bases in between. The CDR3 has 15 residues. The CDR3 loop is CASSLAGGGNTEAFF. CDR3 nucleotides: TGCGCCAGCAGCTTGGCGGGGGGAGGGAACACTGAAGCTTTCTTT.

This chain uses TRBV7-9 with TRBJ2-7, with D possibly matching TRBD1 (6 bases). This CDR3 contains 15 residues. Trimming left V 4 bases short and J 2 bases short, with 15 bases between. Per germline, CDR1 SEHNR and CDR2 FQNEAQ (reference sequence). The CDR3 bases are TGTGCCAGCAGCTCCAGAGTGGGGACAACCTACGAGCAGTACTTC. As protein: CASSSRVGTTYEQYF.

This chain connects TRBV27 to TRBJ1-1, with no clear D. Per the germline V gene, CDR1 is MNHEY and CDR2 is SMNVEV (reference sequence). The V and J ends lost 5 bases and 1 base respectively, with 11 bases between them. The CDR3 consists of 14 residues. This chain's CDR3 is CASSHSHGNTEAFF. CDR3 bases: TGTGCCAGCAGTCACTCTCACGGGAACACTGAAGCTTTCTTT.

V is TRBV27 and J is TRBJ2-7; TRBD1 might be the D (6 bases). Trimming took off 5 bases at V and 0 bases at J, with 11 bases between the two ends. CDR1 is MNHEY and CDR2 is SMNVEV in the germline V gene (reference sequence). This CDR3 spans 14 amino acids. The DNA for the CDR3 is TGTGCCAGCAGTGGGAACAGGGCCTCCTACGAGCAGTACTTC. Its translation: CASSGNRASYEQYF.

The chain is built from TRBV7-6 and TRBJ1-5, with D possibly matching TRBD1 (6 bases). The V gene lost 3 bases and the J gene lost 4 bases, with 16 bases spanning the gap. The CDR3 length is 16 residues. Germline V gene lookup returns CDR1 SGHVS and CDR2 FNYEAQ. The CDR3 spells CASSLYPDSTNQPQHF. The DNA for the CDR3 is TGTGCCAGCAGCTTGTATCCGGACAGCACAAATCAGCCCCAGCATTTT.

The gene calls are TRBV11-3 and TRBJ2-3; D is perhaps TRBD1 (6 bases). Germline CDR1 and CDR2: SGHNT and YENEEA. This CDR3 has 14 amino acids. Trimming left V 2 bases short and J 3 bases short, with 9 bases between. The CDR3 loop is CASSLNRETDTQYF. Here the CDR3 DNA reads TGTGCCAGCAGCTTAAACAGGGAGACAGATACGCAGTATTTT. The complete variable domain, with remaining parts taken from reference TRBV11-3 and TRBJ2-3, reads EAGVVQSPRYKIIEKKQPVAFWCNPISGHNTLYWYLQNLGQGPELLIRYENEEAVDDSQLPKDRFSAERLKGVDSTLKIQPAELGDSAVYLCASSLNRETDTQYFGPGTRLTVL.

V usage is TRBV7-2 and J usage is TRBJ1-2, with 8 bases that match TRBD1. The CDR3 contains 15 residues. V shed 1 base, J shed 8 bases, and the junction held 9 bases outside the gene matches. Germline V gene sequence: CDR1 SGHTA, CDR2 FQGNSA. CDR3 in DNA: TGTGCCAGCAGCTTAGGGTTAGACAGGGGAAGCGGCTACACCTTC. It encodes CASSLGLDRGSGYTF.

V gene TRBV18 combines with J gene TRBJ1-2; the match to TRBD1 covers 11 bases. Germline trimming cut 3 bases from V and 3 bases from J; bases unmatched to any gene: 6. The CDR3 spans 16 residues. In germline, CDR1 is KGHSH, CDR2 LQKENI. The CDR3 nucleotides read TGTGCCAGCTCACCGGGACAGGGGGGTCGGCACTATGGCTACACCTTC. This sequence encodes CASSPGQGGRHYGYTF. Together with reference TRBV18 and TRBJ1-2, the CDR3 gives the full variable domain: NAGVMQNPRHLVRRRGQEARLRCSPMKGHSHVYWYRQLPEEGLKFMVYLQKENIIDESGMPKERFSAEFPKEGPSILRIQQVVRGDSAAYFCASSPGQGGRHYGYTFGSGTRLTVV.

The chain links TRBV7-2 to TRBJ1-6, with a weak D call TRBD1 (5 bases). CDR1 SGHTA and CDR2 FQGNSA come from the germline V gene. The CDR3 runs 17 residues. Trimming left V 1 base short and J 11 bases short, with 21 bases between. CDR3 sequence (DNA): TGTGCCAGCAGCTTAGTGGGTCCCGGGCTCCCAGGGACACCCCTCCACTTT. Its protein product is CASSLVGPGLPGTPLHF.